The 14 T cell receptor beta chains below all came from one sample that was sequenced in a study of CD8+ T cells in alopecia areata. Sequencing used cDNA as its template, made by extracting RNA and reverse transcribing it. Generated by immunoSEQ multiplex PCR, the TCRdb table keeps only in-frame clones and is missing some. The table lists about 200,000 clones, around two fifths of them singletons. Treatment given: oral pan-JAK inhibitor, 5-10 mg twice daily. The sample in question was CD4+ T cells sorted from blood, obtained at roughly week 30, from a patient treated with tofacitinib. The receptors come from a human donor with alopecia areata.

This clone was seen more than once but under ten times. This sequence joins TRBV14 and TRBJ1-3; D ambiguous. V shed 3 bases and J shed 2 bases, with 5 bases lying between them. Germline V gene sequence: CDR1 SGHDN, CDR2 FVKESK. The CDR3 length is 13 residues. The CDR3 sequence is CASSQTPGNTIYF. In DNA form, the CDR3 reads TGTGCCAGCAGCCAGACACCTGGAAACACCATATATTTT.

This chain connects TRBV2 to TRBJ1-6, with 7 bases lining up with TRBD1. This CDR3 spans 15 amino acids. Trimming removed 7 bases from V and 8 bases from J; junction bases left unmatched: 11. Germline CDR1 is SNHLY and CDR2 is FYNNEI. The DNA of the CDR3 is TGTGCCAGCACCCGACAGGGCCAATCCTATTCACCCCTCCACTTT. This codes for CASTRQGQSYSPLHF.

This clone appeared a few times. The V call is TRBV5-1, the J call TRBJ2-3; TRBD1 is a possible D gene (5 bases). Germline V CDR1 and CDR2: SGHRS, YFSETQ. V lost 4 bases, J lost 8 bases, and 11 bases lay in between. The CDR3 totals 12 residues. CDR3 nucleotides: TGCGCCAGCAGCCGACAGTTCCCTACGCAGTATTTT. It is translated as CASSRQFPTQYF.

This clone turned up a few times. The rearrangement uses TRBV5-6 and TRBJ2-1; D call uncertain. Germline V gene sequence: CDR1 SGHDT, CDR2 YYEEEE. Trimming shortened V by 4 bases and J by 6 bases, and 17 bases separated the two germline ends. CDR3 size: 15 residues. CDR3 region: CASSVLESMSNEQFF. For the CDR3, the DNA is TGTGCCAGCAGCGTACTTGAGAGCATGAGCAATGAGCAGTTCTTC.

This clone was detected only a few times. The rearrangement joins TRBV29-1 to TRBJ2-1, with unresolved D. CDR3 length: 12 residues. The germline gives CDR1 SQVTM, CDR2 ANQGSEA. Between the trimmed V and J ends, which lost 3 bases and 6 bases, there was a span of 9 bases. The CDR3 here is CSVEPGPNEQFF. CDR3 bases: TGCAGCGTTGAGCCGGGCCCCAATGAGCAGTTCTTC.

This clone turned up a few times. This chain links TRBV9 with TRBJ1-2; D may be TRBD1 (6 bases). The CDR3 sequence is 16 residues long. V shed 4 bases and J shed 5 bases, with 21 bases lying between them. Germline V lookup: CDR1 SGDLS, CDR2 YYNGEE. The CDR3 here is CASSSTPGQGIYGYTF. The CDR3 bases are TGTGCCAGCAGCTCAACGCCGGGACAAGGGATTTATGGCTACACCTTC.

The CDR3 region has the DNA TGCGCCAGCAGCCAAGAGTTCGGGGGCGGAAAACTGTTTTTT. Protein: CASSQEFGGGKLFF. The chain links TRBV4-1 to TRBJ1-4; TRBD1 is a possible D gene (6 bases). The CDR3 length is 14 residues. Deletions cut 0 bases from V and 10 bases from J, with 12 bases between. Germline loops: CDR1 MGHRA, CDR2 YSYEKL.

V and J are TRBV6-5 and TRBJ2-5, with a tentative D call TRBD2 (5 bases). The V end lost 6 bases, the J end lost 5 bases, and 10 bases lay between the germline ends. This CDR3 contains 12 residues. Germline V CDR1 and CDR2: MNHEY, SVGAGI. The CDR3 DNA reads TGTGCCAGCAGCCACCCGGGGGAGACCCAGTACTTC. This encodes CASSHPGETQYF.

The chain has TRBV6-5 and TRBJ2-7; D ambiguous. Trimming took 2 bases from V and 3 from J, leaving 14 bases between them. The CDR3 spans 15 residues. In germline, CDR1 is MNHEY, CDR2 SVGAGI. This CDR3 reads CASSYAVPWDYEQYF. Written as DNA, the CDR3 is TGTGCCAGCAGTTACGCAGTGCCTTGGGACTACGAGCAGTACTTC.

This clone was observed a few times. This chain uses TRBV29-1 with TRBJ1-1; TRBD1 might be the D (5 bases). From germline, CDR1 is SQVTM and CDR2 ANQGSEA. CDR3 length equals 13 residues. The V end lost 6 bases, the J end lost 0 bases, and 11 bases lay between the germline ends. The CDR3 nucleotides read TGCAGCGTAATGGGACTCATGAACACTGAAGCTTTCTTT. As protein: CSVMGLMNTEAFF.

This chain connects TRBV18 to TRBJ1-4, with 9 bases lining up with TRBD1. There are 14 residues in the CDR3. V was pared by 3 bases and J by 6 bases, with 2 bases of the junction left unmatched. Germline V lookup: CDR1 KGHSH, CDR2 LQKENI. In DNA, the CDR3 is TGTGCCAGCTCACCGGGACAGGGCGATGAAAAACTGTTTTTT. Translation: CASSPGQGDEKLFF.

V is TRBV13 and J is TRBJ2-7, with D possibly being TRBD1 (6 bases). V was clipped by 5 bases and J by 2 bases, with 10 bases between them. The CDR3 extends over 13 amino acids. CDR1 and CDR2 (germline): PRHDT, FYEKMQ (reference sequence). CDR3 sequence reads: CASSQTGPYEQYF. The CDR3 nucleotides read TGTGCCAGCAGCCAAACAGGGCCCTACGAGCAGTACTTC.

This clone occurred a few times. The CDR3 sequence is CSVEDSGEKLFF. Written as DNA, the CDR3 is TGCAGCGTTGAAGATTCAGGGGAAAAACTGTTTTTT. The chain has TRBV29-1 and TRBJ1-4; TRBD1 is a possible D gene (5 bases). The CDR3 sequence is 12 residues long. Germline V gene lookup returns CDR1 SQVTM and CDR2 ANQGSEA. Trimming shortened V by 0 bases and J by 8 bases, and 7 bases separated the two germline ends.

CDR3: CASLPDRKRFYGYTF. The CDR3 nucleotides read TGCGCCAGCCTTCCAGACAGGAAGAGGTTCTATGGCTACACCTTC. This chain uses TRBV23-1 with TRBJ1-2; D is possibly TRBD1 (6 bases). TRBV23-1 has ORF status, its function being uncertain. This CDR3 spans 15 amino acids. V lost 8 bases to trimming and J lost 4 bases, with 20 bases between them.